This T cell receptor (beta chain) was recorded in a study of T cell changes during pregnancy in multiple sclerosis. CDR1 and CDR2 (germline): SGHNT, YYREEE (reference sequence). V was cut by 3 bases and J by 2 bases, with 17 bases left in between. The CDR3 contains 16 residues. Profiling relied on immunoSEQ multiplex PCR, and the TCRdb table lists in-frame clones only, not all of them. The sample holds about 100,000 clones, 85% to 95% seen once. The clonotype was recovered from a female donor with multiple sclerosis, enrolled in a pregnancy study. The specimen was peripheral blood, collected in the first trimester of pregnancy. This chain uses TRBV5-4 with TRBJ1-2, with D possibly being TRBD1 (5 bases). The CDR3 loop reads CASSSGLLGGNYGYTF. CDR3 sequence (DNA): TGTGCCAGCAGCTCGGGCCTCCTCGGGGGAAACTATGGCTACACCTTC.